The present TCR beta chain was sequenced within a study of blood T cell repertoires in COVID-19. Study background: Samples came from the United States, Italy and Spain, spanning acute and convalescent COVID-19. PBMCs, B-cell-depleted T cells, or T cells provided the cDNA or gDNA that made up the material.

Trimming cost V 1 base and J 0 bases, with 10 bases left between them. Germline V lookup: CDR1 SGHKS, CDR2 YYEKEE (reference sequence). The CDR3 sequence is 16 residues long. Authors' processing steps: Quantification of nucleated cells was approximated via reference gene primer amplification. Data came from immunoSEQ multiplex PCR; TCRdb stores just in-frame clones and leaves some out. V and J calls plus clone size are reproduced from that table; the DNA served to infer D and trimming. The sample has more than 45,000 clones; 90% are singletons. Sequencing input: peripheral blood. J is TRBJ2-2 and V is TRBV5-5; D is perhaps TRBD2 (6 bases). The receptor was derived from a woman older than 75 with acute or convalescent COVID-19. CDR3 residues: CASSLRERANTGELFF. Here the CDR3 DNA reads TGTGCCAGCAGCTTGCGGGAGCGGGCGAACACCGGGGAGCTGTTTTTT.